This T cell receptor (beta chain) appears in the sequencing data of a study of cytomegalovirus exposure and HLA in healthy donors. Trimming cost V 9 bases and J 0 bases, with 9 bases left between them. This CDR3 region has 12 residues. Germline-derived CDR1 and CDR2 are SGHVS and FQNEAQ. The table came from immunoSEQ multiplex PCR; TCRdb's copy has only in-frame clones and leaves some out. The sample holds over 250,000 clones; approximately 90% are singletons and the top ten take roughly 1.2%. In the case of this clone: No antigen is known for it.

Study observations and caveats: The study put 150 to 200 TCR beta chains on its list as cytomegalovirus-associated. In vitro confirmation showed three CMV-associated chains to be CMV antigen specific. Most TCR sequences were uncommon, yet certain public TCRs appeared in many donors.

The receptor's source is a woman aged 25 to 45 in good health and CMV-seropositive. The V and J genes are TRBV7-8 and TRBJ2-7; D might be TRBD1 (6 bases). Sequencing used PBMCs. The CDR3, as DNA: TGTGCCAGTGGACAGAGCTCCTACGAGCAGTACTTC. Protein product: CASGQSSYEQYF.